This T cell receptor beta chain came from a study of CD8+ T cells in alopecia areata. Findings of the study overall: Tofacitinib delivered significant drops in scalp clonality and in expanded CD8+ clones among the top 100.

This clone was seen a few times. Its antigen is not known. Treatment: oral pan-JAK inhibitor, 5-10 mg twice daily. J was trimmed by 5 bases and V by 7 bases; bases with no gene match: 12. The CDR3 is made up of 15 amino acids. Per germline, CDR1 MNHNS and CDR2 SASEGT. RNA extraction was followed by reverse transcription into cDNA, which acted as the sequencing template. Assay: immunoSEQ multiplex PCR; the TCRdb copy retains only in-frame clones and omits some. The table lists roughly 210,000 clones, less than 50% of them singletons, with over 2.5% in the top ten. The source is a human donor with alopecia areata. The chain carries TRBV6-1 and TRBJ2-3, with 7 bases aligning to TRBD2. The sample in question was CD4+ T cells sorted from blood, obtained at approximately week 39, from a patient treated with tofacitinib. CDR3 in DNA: TGTGCCAGCAACTTAGCGGGTTCTCACGGAGATACGCAGTATTTT. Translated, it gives CASNLAGSHGDTQYF.